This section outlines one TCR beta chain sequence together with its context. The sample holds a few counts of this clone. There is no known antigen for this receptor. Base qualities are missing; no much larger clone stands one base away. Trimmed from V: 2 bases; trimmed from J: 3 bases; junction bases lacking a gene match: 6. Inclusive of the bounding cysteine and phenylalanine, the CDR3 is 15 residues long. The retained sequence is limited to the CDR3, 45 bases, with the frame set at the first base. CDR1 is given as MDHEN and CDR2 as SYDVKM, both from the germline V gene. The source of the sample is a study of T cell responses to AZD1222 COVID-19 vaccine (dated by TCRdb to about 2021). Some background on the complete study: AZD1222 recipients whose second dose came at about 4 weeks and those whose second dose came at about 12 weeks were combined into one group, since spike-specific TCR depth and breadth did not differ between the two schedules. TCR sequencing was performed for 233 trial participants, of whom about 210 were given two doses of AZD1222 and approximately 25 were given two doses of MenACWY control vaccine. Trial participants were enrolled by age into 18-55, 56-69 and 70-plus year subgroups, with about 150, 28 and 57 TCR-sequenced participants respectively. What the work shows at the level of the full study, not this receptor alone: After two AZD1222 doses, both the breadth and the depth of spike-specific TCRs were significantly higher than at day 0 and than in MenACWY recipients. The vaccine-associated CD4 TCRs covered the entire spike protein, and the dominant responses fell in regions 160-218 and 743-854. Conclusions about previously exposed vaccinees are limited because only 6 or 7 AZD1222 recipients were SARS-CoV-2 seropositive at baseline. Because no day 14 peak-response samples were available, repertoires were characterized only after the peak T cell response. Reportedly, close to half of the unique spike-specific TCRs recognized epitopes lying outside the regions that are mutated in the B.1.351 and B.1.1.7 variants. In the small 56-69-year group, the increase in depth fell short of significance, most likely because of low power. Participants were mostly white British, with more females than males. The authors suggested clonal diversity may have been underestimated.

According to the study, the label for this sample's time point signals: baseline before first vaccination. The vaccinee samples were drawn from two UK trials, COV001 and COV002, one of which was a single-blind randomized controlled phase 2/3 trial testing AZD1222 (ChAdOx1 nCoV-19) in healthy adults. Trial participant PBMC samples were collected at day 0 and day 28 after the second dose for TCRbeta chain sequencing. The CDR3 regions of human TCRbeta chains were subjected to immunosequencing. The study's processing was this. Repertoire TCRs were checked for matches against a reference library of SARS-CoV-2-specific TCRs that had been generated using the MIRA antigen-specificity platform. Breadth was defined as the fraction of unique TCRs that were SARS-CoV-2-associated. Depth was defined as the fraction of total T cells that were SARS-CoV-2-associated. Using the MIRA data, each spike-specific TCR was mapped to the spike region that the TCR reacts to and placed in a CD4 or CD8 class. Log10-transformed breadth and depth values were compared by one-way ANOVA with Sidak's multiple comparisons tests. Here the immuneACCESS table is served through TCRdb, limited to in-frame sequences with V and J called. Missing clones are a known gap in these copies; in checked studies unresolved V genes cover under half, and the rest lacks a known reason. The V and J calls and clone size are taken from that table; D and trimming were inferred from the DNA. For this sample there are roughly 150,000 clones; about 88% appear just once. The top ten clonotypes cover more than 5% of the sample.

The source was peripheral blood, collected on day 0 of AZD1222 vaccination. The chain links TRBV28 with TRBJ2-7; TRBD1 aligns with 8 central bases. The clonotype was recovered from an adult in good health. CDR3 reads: CASSLGQGIGYEQYF. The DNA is TGTGCCAGCAGTTTAGGACAGGGAATTGGCTACGAGCAGTACTTC.